These 5 T cell receptor beta chains came from one sample sequenced in a study of cytomegalovirus exposure and HLA in healthy donors. PCR used 60 Vbeta primers and 13 Jbeta primers. Clones were sequenced by immunoSEQ multiplex PCR, and TCRdb holds only the in-frame ones, with some missing. This repertoire shows hundreds of thousands of clones, around 79% found once; its top ten account for under 0.25%. The sample consisted of PBMCs. All receptors derive from a girl aged 2-10 years in good health and CMV-seronegative.

This clone is a singleton in its sample. The chain joins TRBV18 to TRBJ2-7, with a weak D call TRBD1 (6 bases). This CDR3 contains 16 residues. V was pared by 6 bases and J by 0 bases, with 18 bases between. Looked up from germline, CDR1 is KGHSH and CDR2 is LQKENI. DNA for the CDR3: TGTGCCAGCTCGTCACAGGGACCTGACATCTCCTACGAGCAGTACTTC. Its translation: CASSSQGPDISYEQYF.

The chain uses TRBV5-1 and TRBJ2-7; the match to TRBD1 covers 8 bases. This CDR3 region has 13 residues. The J segment lost 5 bases and the V segment lost 7 bases, leaving 8 bases of the junction unmatched. CDR1 and CDR2 from the germline V gene are SGHRS and YFSETQ. The CDR3 bases are TGCGCCAGCCCCACAGGGGGTACCCACGAGCAGTACTTC. Amino acids: CASPTGGTHEQYF.

This chain links TRBV6-5 with TRBJ1-2; tentatively, D is TRBD1 (5 bases). Germline V lookup: CDR1 MNHEY, CDR2 SVGAGI. CDR3 size: 15 residues. The ends were cut back, 0 bases at V and 5 bases at J, with 13 bases in the middle. The DNA for the CDR3 is TGTGCCAGCAGTTACTCGGCAGGGCTGGGATATGGCTACACCTTC. Amino acid sequence: CASSYSAGLGYGYTF.

CDR3 sequence (DNA): TGCGCCAGCAGCTTGGCCCACGGGAAGGATGGCTACACCTTC. The encoded protein is CASSLAHGKDGYTF. The chain carries TRBV5-1 and TRBJ1-2; no clear D. The germline V gene has CDR1 SGHRS and CDR2 YFSETQ. The CDR3 loop spans 14 amino acids. Trimming removed 0 bases at V and 6 bases at J, with 12 bases between.

The CDR3 nucleotides read TGTGCCAGCAGCCAAGATGTAGCGGGGGTCGGGGAGACCCAGTACTTC. It codes for CASSQDVAGVGETQYF. The chain combines TRBV14 with TRBJ2-5; 9 bases align to TRBD2. Germline CDR1 reads SGHDN; CDR2 reads FVKESK. The V and J ends lost 0 bases and 5 bases, in that order; junction bases with no gene match: 7. This CDR3 spans 16 amino acids. The variable domain in full, completed from reference TRBV14 and TRBJ2-5, reads EAGVTQFPSHSVIEKGQTVTLRCDPISGHDNLYWYRRVMGKEIKFLLHFVKESKQDESGMPNNRFLAERTGGTYSTLKVQPAELEDSGVYFCASSQDVAGVGETQYFGPGTRLLVL.